This section outlines one TCR beta chain sequence together with its context. Its target is unknown. The CDR3 consists of 12 residues. Trimming pared 0 bases from V and 11 bases from J, leaving 10 bases between. CDR1 and CDR2 from the germline V gene are MNHNY and SVGAGI (reference sequence). The sample is drawn from a study of radiation and T cells in renal cell carcinoma. For the study at large: Nephrectomy followed 15 Gy stereotactic body radiation by 4 weeks. Study-wide findings and caveats: No pretreatment tumor biopsies were available for baseline clonotypes.

Produced via immunoSEQ multiplex PCR; TCRdb's table is partial and in-frame only. Here the sample spans some 150,000 clones, nearly 90% being singletons. Time point here: baseline pretreatment blood. Treatment noted: 15 Gy SBRT to primary tumor, nephrectomy 4 weeks later. The receptor was isolated from a woman between 45 and 60 years old with renal cell carcinoma. Sequencing was performed on blood, taken from a patient whose treatment included radiotherapy and nephrectomy. The genes are TRBV6-6 and TRBJ1-1, with D unresolved. CDR3: CASSYSTAGAFF. The DNA of the CDR3 is TGTGCCAGCAGTTACTCGACGGCAGGCGCTTTCTTT.